One and the same sample provided the 29 T cell receptor beta chains below, sequenced in a study of cytomegalovirus exposure and HLA in healthy donors. Amplification used 60 Vbeta primers and 13 Jbeta primers. Profiled with immunoSEQ multiplex PCR; TCRdb holds only in-frame clones, not every one. The sample has around 300,000 clones, about 87% seen once. The sample consisted of PBMCs. These receptors originate from a woman aged 18-29 years in good health and CMV-seronegative.

This chain connects TRBV4-2 to TRBJ2-7; 7 bases map to TRBD2. Trimming cost V 4 bases and J 2 bases; bases outside gene matches: 11. From germline, CDR1 is LGHNA and CDR2 YNFKEQ. This CDR3 is 16 amino acids long. CDR3 nucleotides: TGTGCCAGCAGCCGTTCGTTCGCTAGCGGAACCTACGAGCAGTACTTC. This translates into CASSRSFASGTYEQYF.

V usage is TRBV4-1 and J usage is TRBJ2-2; no firm D call. Germline assignment: CDR1 MGHRA and CDR2 YSYEKL. CDR3 length: 16 amino acids. V gave up 0 bases and J gave up 4 bases, with 12 bases separating them. CDR3 coding DNA: TGCGCCAGCAGCCAAGAAAGCCTCGTGGTCACCGGGGAGCTGTTTTTT. Protein sequence: CASSQESLVVTGELFF.

The CDR3: CASSAAGGHSPGELFF. CDR3 DNA sequence: TGTGCCAGCAGCGCCGCGGGGGGGCATTCCCCCGGGGAGCTGTTTTTT. The chain is built from TRBV9 and TRBJ2-2, with 9 nucleotides matching TRBD2. This CDR3 has 16 amino acids. Germline V lookup: CDR1 SGDLS, CDR2 YYNGEE. The ends lost 3 bases at V and 6 bases at J; junction bases unmatched: 9.

This chain's CDR3 is CATTAGGLNTDTQYF. The CDR3, as DNA: TGTGCCACCACGGCCGGGGGGTTAAACACAGATACGCAGTATTTT. The gene calls are TRBV13 and TRBJ2-3, with 7 bases lining up with TRBD2. This CDR3 is built from 15 residues. Germline loops: CDR1 PRHDT, CDR2 FYEKMQ (reference sequence). The J segment lost 2 bases and the V segment lost 10 bases, leaving 12 bases of the junction unmatched.

The gene calls are TRBV19 and TRBJ1-1; a possible D gene is TRBD1 (5 bases). The V and J ends lost 3 bases and 5 bases respectively, with 10 bases between them. CDR1 LNHDA and CDR2 SQIVND come from the germline V gene (reference sequence). This CDR3 has 13 residues. CDR3 nucleotides: TGTGCCAGTAGTATGGGGGGTCGAACTGAAGCTTTCTTT. Its protein product is CASSMGGRTEAFF.

V gene TRBV10-3 combines with J gene TRBJ2-7; D remains unclear. Trimming shortened V by 3 bases and J by 4 bases, and 13 bases separated the two germline ends. Germline loops: CDR1 ENHRY, CDR2 SYGVKD. The CDR3 has 14 residues. For the CDR3, the DNA is TGTGCCATCAGTGAAGAAGGATTGGAGTACGAGCAGTACTTC. This sequence encodes CAISEEGLEYEQYF.

V gene TRBV6-6 combines with J gene TRBJ2-5; 7 bases map to TRBD2. Looked up from germline, CDR1 is MNHNY and CDR2 is SVGAGI (reference sequence). This CDR3 spans 14 amino acids. V dropped 0 bases and J dropped 4; count of bases not matched to a gene: 2. In nucleotides, the CDR3 is TGTGCCAGCAGTTACTCGGGAGGGCGAGAGACCCAGTACTTC. The encoded protein is CASSYSGGRETQYF.

The chain employs TRBV19 and TRBJ1-6, with 8 bases identical to TRBD1. V shed 3 bases and J 8 bases; nucleotides not matched to a gene: 12. The CDR3 loop spans 17 amino acids. Germline V gene data show CDR1 as LNHDA and CDR2 as SQIVND (reference sequence). CDR3 amino acids: CASSIRETGVIDSPLHF. DNA for the CDR3: TGTGCCAGTAGTATTCGTGAGACAGGGGTAATTGATTCACCCCTCCACTTT.

Concerning this clone itself: Other DNA sequences in this specimen translate into the identical CDR3. The V gene is TRBV5-1, the J gene TRBJ2-5; 8 positions agree with TRBD2. The CDR3 sequence is 14 residues long. Germline lookup yields CDR1 SGHRS and CDR2 YFSETQ. J lost 4 bases, V lost 0 bases, and 2 bases had no gene match. The CDR3, as DNA: TGCGCCAGCAGCTTGGCGGGGGGGCGAGAGACCCAGTACTTC. Translation gives CASSLAGGRETQYF.

The chain joins TRBV11-2 to TRBJ2-2, with TRBD2 as a possible D gene (6 bases). Trimming removed 3 bases from V and 0 bases from J, with 11 bases in between. From germline, CDR1 is SGHAT and CDR2 FQNNGV. The CDR3 has 16 amino acids. DNA of the CDR3: TGTGCCAGCAGCTTGATCCGACTAGCGAACACCGGGGAGCTGTTTTTT. Translated: CASSLIRLANTGELFF.

The genes are TRBV10-3 and TRBJ1-3; D might be TRBD1 (5 bases). V lost 8 bases to trimming and J lost 0 bases, with 14 bases between them. Looked up from germline, CDR1 is ENHRY and CDR2 is SYGVKD. The CDR3 is 15 residues long. CDR3 nucleotides: TGTGCCATCGGGGGGGGACGGACCTCTGGAAACACCATATATTTT. Protein: CAIGGGRTSGNTIYF.

This clone was observed a few times. The chain joins TRBV5-4 to TRBJ2-7; tentatively, D is TRBD1 (6 bases). V was trimmed by 4 bases and J by 1 base, leaving 9 bases between them. This CDR3 is 13 amino acids long. Germline CDR1 is SGHNT and CDR2 is YYREEE (reference sequence). CDR3 residues: CASSLDRSYEQYF. CDR3 nucleotide sequence: TGTGCCAGCAGCCTCGACAGGTCCTACGAGCAGTACTTC.

This clone was seen just once. This rearrangement joins TRBV9 to TRBJ1-2; D may be TRBD1 (5 bases). The CDR3 has 15 amino acids. CDR1 is SGDLS, CDR2 YYNGEE, per germline. With 2 bases removed from V and 2 bases from J, the gap between germline ends came to 13 bases. The DNA of the CDR3 is TGTGCCAGCAGCGTCCAGGGTGGAGGGAACTATGGCTACACCTTC. Its protein is CASSVQGGGNYGYTF. The complete variable domain, with remaining parts taken from reference TRBV9 and TRBJ1-2, reads DSGVTQTPKHLITATGQRVTLRCSPRSGDLSVYWYQQSLDQGLQFLIQYYNGEERAKGNILERFSAQQFPDLHSELNLSSLELGDSALYFCASSVQGGGNYGYTFGSGTRLTVV.

This sequence joins TRBV30 and TRBJ1-5, with 9 bases fitting TRBD1. CDR1 and CDR2 (germline): GTSNPN, SVGIG (reference sequence). The J segment lost 3 bases and the V segment lost 2 bases, leaving 2 bases of the junction unmatched. The length of the CDR3 is 14 residues. The CDR3 reads CAWSRTGDNQPQHF. The DNA for the CDR3 is TGTGCCTGGAGTCGGACAGGGGACAATCAGCCCCAGCATTTT.

The CDR3 reads CASSLLLGGGAKETQYF. CDR3 in DNA: TGTGCCAGCAGTCTCCTATTGGGCGGGGGGGCGAAAGAGACCCAGTACTTC. The rearrangement joins TRBV27 to TRBJ2-5; TRBD2 matches 9 bases. Germline CDR1 reads MNHEY; CDR2 reads SMNVEV (reference sequence). The CDR3 is made up of 17 amino acids. J was trimmed by 3 bases and V by 5 bases; bases with no gene match: 13.

This clone came up once. The CDR3 here is CASSRDTEAFF. For the CDR3, the DNA is TGTGCCAGCAGTCGGGACACTGAAGCTTTCTTT. The chain has TRBV5-6 and TRBJ1-1; D call uncertain. CDR3 length: 11 residues. Trimming took 5 bases from V and 3 from J, leaving 5 bases between them. Per the germline V gene, CDR1 is SGHDT and CDR2 is YYEEEE.

This chain links TRBV2 with TRBJ2-3, with TRBD2 as a possible D gene (5 bases). V lost 5 bases, J lost 5 bases, and 8 bases lay in between. The CDR3 covers 12 residues. The germline V gene encodes CDR1 SNHLY and CDR2 FYNNEI. CDR3 loop: CASSTRGDTQYF. The DNA for the CDR3 is TGTGCCAGCAGTACCCGGGGAGATACGCAGTATTTT.

The V and J genes are TRBV19 and TRBJ1-1; D ambiguous. This CDR3 spans 13 amino acids. Trimming took off 1 base at V and 7 bases at J, with 10 bases between the two ends. CDR1 is LNHDA and CDR2 is SQIVND in the germline V gene (reference sequence). CDR3 region: CASSIVTGNEAFF. CDR3 nucleotide sequence: TGTGCCAGTAGTATAGTAACGGGGAATGAAGCTTTCTTT.

The chain joins TRBV10-3 to TRBJ1-1, with D unresolved. Trimming took 7 bases from V and 12 from J, leaving 6 bases between them. The CDR3 length is 8 residues. The germline V gene has CDR1 ENHRY and CDR2 SYGVKD. CDR3 residues: CAIILPFF. CDR3 nucleotide sequence: TGTGCCATCATCCTTCCTTTCTTT.

The genes are TRBV9 and TRBJ2-1; D not resolved. V was clipped by 1 base and J by 5 bases, with 4 bases between them. This CDR3 has 12 residues. Germline lookup yields CDR1 SGDLS and CDR2 YYNGEE. As DNA, the CDR3 is TGTGCCAGCAGCGTATCAGACAATGAGCAGTTCTTC. This sequence encodes CASSVSDNEQFF.

The sample holds one count of this clone. V usage is TRBV21-1 and J usage is TRBJ2-7; the table names TRBD2, a call not compared with the DNA. TRBV21-1 is deemed a pseudogene. The CDR3 consists of 18 residues. CDR3 sequence: CASTKPEPLSKGRGEQYF. DNA of the CDR3: TGTGCCAGCACCAAACCGGAACCCTTGTCGAAGGGGAGGGGCGAGCAGTACTTC.

The rearrangement links TRBV19 to TRBJ1-5, with TRBD1 matching 9 bases. The V gene's germline CDR1 is LNHDA and CDR2 SQIVND (reference sequence). J was trimmed by 3 bases and V by 10 bases; bases with no gene match: 4. The CDR3 runs 13 residues. The CDR3 here is CATWTGVNQPQHF. The CDR3 DNA reads TGTGCCACCTGGACAGGGGTCAATCAGCCCCAGCATTTT.

The V gene is TRBV29-1, the J gene TRBJ2-1; TRBD2 matches at 10 bases. Germline V CDR1 and CDR2: SQVTM, ANQGSEA. V was pared by 2 bases and J by 4 bases, with 5 bases of the junction left unmatched. The CDR3 length is 15 residues. CDR3 sequence: CSVEKRGGEYNEQFF. The CDR3 DNA reads as TGCAGCGTTGAAAAGCGGGGGGGCGAGTACAATGAGCAGTTCTTC.

This clone was seen more than once but under ten times. This chain uses TRBV6-1 with TRBJ1-1; D unresolved. This CDR3 contains 11 residues. Germline lookup yields CDR1 MNHNS and CDR2 SASEGT. The V end lost 5 bases, the J end lost 3 bases, and 4 bases lay between the germline ends. The CDR3 is CASSYYTEAFF. The DNA of the CDR3 is TGTGCCAGCAGTTATTACACTGAAGCTTTCTTT.

This clone turned up a few times. The J gene is TRBJ2-2, the V gene TRBV7-8; D is possibly TRBD2 (7 bases). CDR1 and CDR2 from the germline V gene are SGHVS and FQNEAQ. The CDR3 is 17 residues long. The V end lost 4 bases, the J end lost 1 base, and 16 bases lay between the germline ends. CDR3: CASSSRGRGGNTGELFF. The CDR3 DNA follows: TGTGCCAGCAGCTCAAGGGGTAGGGGGGGGAACACCGGGGAGCTGTTTTTT.

In this sample, this clone turned up once. This rearrangement joins TRBV27 to TRBJ2-7; 10 bases are a match to TRBD1. Germline-derived CDR1 and CDR2 are MNHEY and SMNVEV (reference sequence). The CDR3 is 14 residues long. V was clipped by 3 bases and J by 6 bases; unmatched bases: 5. The chain's CDR3 is CASSFGQGGSEQYF. CDR3 DNA: TGTGCCAGCAGTTTTGGACAGGGGGGCTCCGAGCAGTACTTC.

This sequence joins TRBV27 and TRBJ2-3; TRBD1 might be the D (5 bases). With 6 bases removed from V and 3 bases from J, the gap between germline ends came to 16 bases. Germline V gene data show CDR1 as MNHEY and CDR2 as SMNVEV (reference sequence). CDR3 length: 15 residues. DNA of the CDR3: TGTGCCAGCAGATCAGACAGTCCCTCAACAGATACGCAGTATTTT. Translating gives CASRSDSPSTDTQYF.

To note about this clone: A junction end diverges from the germline sequence, so it may reflect a read error. This rearrangement joins TRBV13 to TRBJ2-5; 7 bases line up with TRBD2. Germline V gene lookup returns CDR1 PRHDT and CDR2 FYEKMQ (reference sequence). This CDR3 is 16 amino acids long. CDR3 nucleotide sequence: TGTGCCAGCAGCTATTCTACCGGGGGGTACCAAAAGACCCAGTACTTC. Translating gives CASSYSTGGYQKTQYF.

This clone has a handful of counts. This chain connects TRBV6-1 to TRBJ1-1; D is unclear. The germline V gene encodes CDR1 MNHNS and CDR2 SASEGT. Trimming took 7 bases from V and 1 from J, leaving 10 bases between them. The CDR3 covers 13 residues. The CDR3 protein is CASKAGRNTEAFF. In DNA, the CDR3 is TGTGCCAGCAAGGCGGGGAGGAACACTGAAGCTTTCTTT.